The 11 T cell receptor beta chains given below trace back to one sample, sequenced in a study of blood T cell repertoires in COVID-19. Profiled with immunoSEQ multiplex PCR; TCRdb holds only in-frame clones, not every one. The profile shows 200,000 to 250,000 clones, about 88% of them singletons. Input material: PBMCs or T cells enriched from blood (not recorded which). The receptors stem from a woman aged 25 to 39 who had recovered from COVID-19.

This chain joins TRBV6-5 and TRBJ1-2; D ambiguous. V lost 6 bases, J lost 2 bases, and 10 bases lay in between. The CDR3 is 13 residues long. Germline CDR1 and CDR2: MNHEY and SVGAGI. The DNA for the CDR3 is TGTGCCAGCAGCCCAACAGAGAACTATGGCTACACCTTC. Encoded protein: CASSPTENYGYTF.

The genes are TRBV6-5 and TRBJ1-5; maybe TRBD1 (6 bases). CDR1 is MNHEY, CDR2 SVGAGI, per germline. The CDR3 is made up of 14 amino acids. V gave up 5 bases and J gave up 4 bases, with 12 bases separating them. The CDR3 sequence: CASSPTGWNQPQHF. The CDR3, as DNA: TGTGCCAGCAGTCCCACAGGGTGGAATCAGCCCCAGCATTTT.

Turning to this clone: The junction departs from germline at one end; a sequencing error may be responsible. The genes are TRBV2 and TRBJ1-1, with a possible D match to TRBD1 (6 bases). CDR1 and CDR2 (germline): SNHLY, FYNNEI. The CDR3 consists of 12 residues. CDR3 amino acids: CASREGGQEAFF. As DNA, the CDR3 is TGTGCCAGCAGAGAAGGGGGGCAAGAAGCTTTCTTT.

This rearrangement joins TRBV6-4 to TRBJ1-1; D not certain. From germline, CDR1 is MRHNA and CDR2 SNTAGT. V gave up 4 bases and J gave up 2 bases, with 8 bases separating them. CDR3 length equals 13 residues. The CDR3: CASSAEENTEAFF. The CDR3 DNA is TGTGCCAGCAGTGCTGAGGAAAACACTGAAGCTTTCTTT.

This clone was observed a single time. The V gene is TRBV7-3, the J gene TRBJ2-2, with D tentatively TRBD2 (5 bases). This CDR3 contains 16 residues. V was cut by 5 bases and J by 4 bases, with 17 bases left in between. CDR1 and CDR2 (germline): SGHTA, FQGTGA. CDR3 coding DNA: TGTGCCAGCAGCCCGGGCAGCGGTCGTCGCACCGGGGAGCTGTTTTTT. Its protein product is CASSPGSGRRTGELFF.

The chain is built from TRBV11-3 and TRBJ2-2, with 7 bases aligning to TRBD1. Germline V gene sequence: CDR1 SGHNT, CDR2 YENEEA. The CDR3 sequence is 15 residues long. J gave up 5 bases and V 3 bases, and 6 bases lay outside the gene matches. CDR3 in DNA: TGTGCCAGCAGCTTTAGACAGGGATCAACCGGGGAGCTGTTTTTT. The encoded protein is CASSFRQGSTGELFF.

This clone was seen just once. This rearrangement joins TRBV19 to TRBJ1-1, with D perhaps TRBD1 (5 bases). CDR3 length: 12 residues. V was trimmed by 5 bases and J by 6 bases, leaving 10 bases between them. Germline CDR1 LNHDA, CDR2 SQIVND (reference sequence). In DNA, the CDR3 is TGTGCCAGTAGTCTCGGGGACTCTGAAGCTTTCTTT. Its translation is CASSLGDSEAFF.

The J gene is TRBJ1-3, the V gene TRBV2, with TRBD1 matching over 9 bases. CDR1 SNHLY and CDR2 FYNNEI come from the germline V gene. The CDR3 is 15 residues long. J gave up 4 bases and V 5 bases, and 6 bases lay outside the gene matches. CDR3 in amino acids: CASSTSGTGGNTIYF. As DNA, the CDR3 is TGTGCCAGCAGTACCTCCGGGACAGGGGGAAACACCATATATTTT.

The chain carries TRBV5-1 and TRBJ1-1; TRBD1 might be the D (6 bases). V lost 4 bases and J lost 0, with 19 bases in between. This CDR3 has 17 residues. CDR1 and CDR2 from the germline V gene are SGHRS and YFSETQ. CDR3 nucleotide sequence: TGCGCCAGCAGCCTTACCGGGACACCTGAATTGAACACTGAAGCTTTCTTT. Encoded protein: CASSLTGTPELNTEAFF.

The chain combines TRBV18 with TRBJ1-1; tentative D call: TRBD1 (5 bases). The CDR3 loop spans 15 amino acids. The germline gives CDR1 KGHSH, CDR2 LQKENI. V was pared by 1 base and J by 5 bases, with 14 bases between. The CDR3 loop reads CASSPRDSAGTEAFF. The DNA for the CDR3 is TGTGCCAGCTCACCACGGGACTCCGCTGGGACTGAAGCTTTCTTT.

In this sample, this clone turned up a few times. The V gene is TRBV3-1 (or the pseudogene TRBV3-2), the J gene TRBJ1-2, with TRBD1 matching over 7 bases. This CDR3 contains 17 residues. The V and J ends lost 0 bases and 5 bases, in that order; junction bases with no gene match: 12. Looked up from germline, CDR1 is LGHDT and CDR2 is YNNKEL (reference sequence). CDR3 region: CASSQDRGPGQKYGYTF. The CDR3 region has the DNA TGTGCCAGCAGCCAAGATCGGGGACCGGGACAGAAATATGGCTACACCTTC.